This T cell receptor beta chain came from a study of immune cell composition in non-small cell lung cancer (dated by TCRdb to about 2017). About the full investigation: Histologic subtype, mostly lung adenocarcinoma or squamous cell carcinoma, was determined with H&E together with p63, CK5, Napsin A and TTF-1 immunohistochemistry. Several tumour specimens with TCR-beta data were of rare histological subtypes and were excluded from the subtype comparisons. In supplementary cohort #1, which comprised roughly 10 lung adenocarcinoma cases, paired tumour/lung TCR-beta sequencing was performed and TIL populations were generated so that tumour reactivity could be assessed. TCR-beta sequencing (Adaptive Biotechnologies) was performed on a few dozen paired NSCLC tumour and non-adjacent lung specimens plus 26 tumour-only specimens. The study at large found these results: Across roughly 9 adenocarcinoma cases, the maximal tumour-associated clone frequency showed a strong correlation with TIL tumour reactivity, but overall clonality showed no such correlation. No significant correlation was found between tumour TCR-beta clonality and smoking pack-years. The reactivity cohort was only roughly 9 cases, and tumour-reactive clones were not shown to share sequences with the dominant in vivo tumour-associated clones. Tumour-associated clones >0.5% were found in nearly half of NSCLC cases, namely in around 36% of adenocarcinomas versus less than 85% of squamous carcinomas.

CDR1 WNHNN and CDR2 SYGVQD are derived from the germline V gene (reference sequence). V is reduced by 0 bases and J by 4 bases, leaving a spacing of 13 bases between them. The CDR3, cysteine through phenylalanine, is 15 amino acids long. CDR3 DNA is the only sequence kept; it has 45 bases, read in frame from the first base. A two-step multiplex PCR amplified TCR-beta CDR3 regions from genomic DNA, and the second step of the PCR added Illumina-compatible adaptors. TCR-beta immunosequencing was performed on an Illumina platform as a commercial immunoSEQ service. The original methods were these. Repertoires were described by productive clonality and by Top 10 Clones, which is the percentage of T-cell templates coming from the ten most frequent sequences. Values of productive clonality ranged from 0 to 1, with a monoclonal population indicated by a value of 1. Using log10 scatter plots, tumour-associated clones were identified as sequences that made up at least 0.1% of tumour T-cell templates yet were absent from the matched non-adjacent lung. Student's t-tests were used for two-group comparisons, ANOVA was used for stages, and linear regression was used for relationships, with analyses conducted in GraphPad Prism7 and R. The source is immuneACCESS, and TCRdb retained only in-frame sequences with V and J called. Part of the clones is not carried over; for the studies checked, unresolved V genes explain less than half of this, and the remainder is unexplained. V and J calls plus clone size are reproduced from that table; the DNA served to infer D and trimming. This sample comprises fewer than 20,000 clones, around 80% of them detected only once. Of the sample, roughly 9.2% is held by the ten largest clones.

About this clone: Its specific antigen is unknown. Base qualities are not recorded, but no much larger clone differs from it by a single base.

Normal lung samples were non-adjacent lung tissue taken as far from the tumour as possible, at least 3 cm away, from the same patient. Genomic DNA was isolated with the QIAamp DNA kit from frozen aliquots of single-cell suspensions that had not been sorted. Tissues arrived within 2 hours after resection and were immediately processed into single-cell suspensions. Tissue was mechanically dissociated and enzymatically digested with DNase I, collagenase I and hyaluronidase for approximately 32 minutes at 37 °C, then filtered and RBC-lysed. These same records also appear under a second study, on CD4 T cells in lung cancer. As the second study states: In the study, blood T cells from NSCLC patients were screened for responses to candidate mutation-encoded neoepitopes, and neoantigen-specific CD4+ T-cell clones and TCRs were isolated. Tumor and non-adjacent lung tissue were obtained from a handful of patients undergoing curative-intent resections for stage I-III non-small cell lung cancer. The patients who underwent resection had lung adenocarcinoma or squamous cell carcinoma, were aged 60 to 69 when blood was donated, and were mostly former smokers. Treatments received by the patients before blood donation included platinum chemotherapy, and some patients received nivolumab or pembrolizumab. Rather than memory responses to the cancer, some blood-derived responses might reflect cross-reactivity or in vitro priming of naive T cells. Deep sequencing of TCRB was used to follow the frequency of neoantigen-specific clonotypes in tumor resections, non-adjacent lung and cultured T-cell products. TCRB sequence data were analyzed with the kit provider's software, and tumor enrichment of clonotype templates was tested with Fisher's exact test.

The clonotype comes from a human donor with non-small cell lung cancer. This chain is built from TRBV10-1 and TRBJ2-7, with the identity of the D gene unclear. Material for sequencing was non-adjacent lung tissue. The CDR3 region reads CASSESRQPKYEQYF. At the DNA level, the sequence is TGCGCCAGCAGTGAGTCTAGGCAGCCGAAATACGAGCAGTACTTC.